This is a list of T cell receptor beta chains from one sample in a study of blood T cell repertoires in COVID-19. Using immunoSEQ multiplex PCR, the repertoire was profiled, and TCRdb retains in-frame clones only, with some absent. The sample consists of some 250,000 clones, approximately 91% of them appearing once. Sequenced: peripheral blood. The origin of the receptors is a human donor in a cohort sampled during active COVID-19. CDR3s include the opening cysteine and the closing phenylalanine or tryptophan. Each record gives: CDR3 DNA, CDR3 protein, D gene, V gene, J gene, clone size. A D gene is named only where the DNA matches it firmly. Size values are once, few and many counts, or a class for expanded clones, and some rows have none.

cdr3_nt: TGTGCCAGCAGCCTCGGGAGTGCCGAAGCTTTCTTT
cdr3_aa: CASSLGSAEAFF
d_call: NA
v_call: TRBV7-8
j_call: TRBJ1-1
clone_size: NA

cdr3_nt: TGTGCCTGGAGTACGGGACAGGGTGAAAAACTGTTTTTT
cdr3_aa: CAWSTGQGEKLFF
d_call: TRBD1
v_call: TRBV30
j_call: TRBJ1-4
clone_size: NA

cdr3_nt: TGTGCCAGCAGTTACCTACAACAGGGGAACACCGGGGAGCTGTTTTTT
cdr3_aa: CASSYLQQGNTGELFF
d_call: NA
v_call: TRBV6-2/TRBV6-3
j_call: TRBJ2-2
clone_size: once

cdr3_nt: TGCGCCAGCAGTGTTGGCATCTATGGCTACACCTTC
cdr3_aa: CASSVGIYGYTF
d_call: NA
v_call: TRBV10-1
j_call: TRBJ1-2
clone_size: NA

cdr3_nt: TGTGCCAGCACCGAAGGGAGCTCCTATAATTCACCCCTCCACTTT
cdr3_aa: CASTEGSSYNSPLHF
d_call: NA
v_call: TRBV27
j_call: TRBJ1-6
clone_size: NA

cdr3_nt: TGTGCCAGCAGTTCCCCTACGGGGGGCAGAGATACGCAGTATTTT
cdr3_aa: CASSSPTGGRDTQYF
d_call: NA
v_call: TRBV27
j_call: TRBJ2-3
clone_size: NA

cdr3_nt: TGCGCCAGCAGCCAGGTCGACAGCACTGAAGCTTTCTTT
cdr3_aa: CASSQVDSTEAFF
d_call: NA
v_call: TRBV4-1
j_call: TRBJ1-1
clone_size: few

cdr3_nt: TGTGCCAGCAGCTTCGGCGGACTAGCGGGGACCTACGAGCAGTACTTC
cdr3_aa: CASSFGGLAGTYEQYF
d_call: TRBD2
v_call: TRBV5-4
j_call: TRBJ2-7
clone_size: NA

cdr3_nt: TGTGCCAGCTCACCTCAGAGCGGGAGGGCTTCCGAGCAGTACTTC
cdr3_aa: CASSPQSGRASEQYF
d_call: TRBD2
v_call: TRBV18
j_call: TRBJ2-7
clone_size: NA

cdr3_nt: TGTGCCAGCAGCTTAACGGGCGGGACTAGGGATGAGCAGTTCTTC
cdr3_aa: CASSLTGGTRDEQFF
d_call: TRBD2
v_call: TRBV7-3
j_call: TRBJ2-1
clone_size: NA

cdr3_nt: TGTGCCAGCAGTGCAGCCAGATCCGGGGGTCAGCCCCAGCATTTT
cdr3_aa: CASSAARSGGQPQHF
d_call: NA
v_call: TRBV27
j_call: TRBJ1-5
clone_size: NA

cdr3_nt: TGTGCCAGCAGTTCAGGGGGCTTATACGAGCAGTACTTC
cdr3_aa: CASSSGGLYEQYF
d_call: TRBD1
v_call: TRBV5-6
j_call: TRBJ2-7
clone_size: NA

cdr3_nt: TGCGCCAGCAGCTTGGAGCCTCAAGTTAACTATGGCTACACCTTC
cdr3_aa: CASSLEPQVNYGYTF
d_call: NA
v_call: TRBV5-1
j_call: TRBJ1-2
clone_size: NA

cdr3_nt: TGTGCCAGCAGCTTGGGACTAGTTGTTACGGGGGAGCAGTACTTC
cdr3_aa: CASSLGLVVTGEQYF
d_call: NA
v_call: TRBV5-4
j_call: TRBJ2-7
clone_size: few

cdr3_nt: TGTGCCAGCAGCTTAGGCCCTCCTATCTTTAGCTCCTACGAGCAGTACTTC
cdr3_aa: CASSLGPPIFSSYEQYF
d_call: NA
v_call: TRBV7-2
j_call: TRBJ2-7
clone_size: NA

cdr3_nt: TGTGCCATCAGTGACGGCGGGAGTAATTACAATGAGCAGTTCTTC
cdr3_aa: CAISDGGSNYNEQFF
d_call: TRBD2
v_call: TRBV10-3
j_call: TRBJ2-1
clone_size: NA

cdr3_nt: TGTGCCAGCAGTTTTCCCGGGAATGGAAACACCATATATTTT
cdr3_aa: CASSFPGNGNTIYF
d_call: NA
v_call: TRBV28
j_call: TRBJ1-3
clone_size: NA

cdr3_nt: TGCAGTGCTAGCGGTGAAAAACTGTTTTTT
cdr3_aa: CSASGEKLFF
d_call: NA
v_call: TRBV20-1
j_call: TRBJ1-4
clone_size: NA

cdr3_nt: TGTGCCAGCAGGAGGGGACAGGATCGCAATCAGCCCCAGCATTTT
cdr3_aa: CASRRGQDRNQPQHF
d_call: TRBD1
v_call: TRBV6-5
j_call: TRBJ1-5
clone_size: NA

cdr3_nt: TGTGCCAGTAGTCACCCAGGGGCTCCTAGCAATCAGCCCCAGCATTTT
cdr3_aa: CASSHPGAPSNQPQHF
d_call: NA
v_call: TRBV19
j_call: TRBJ1-5
clone_size: NA